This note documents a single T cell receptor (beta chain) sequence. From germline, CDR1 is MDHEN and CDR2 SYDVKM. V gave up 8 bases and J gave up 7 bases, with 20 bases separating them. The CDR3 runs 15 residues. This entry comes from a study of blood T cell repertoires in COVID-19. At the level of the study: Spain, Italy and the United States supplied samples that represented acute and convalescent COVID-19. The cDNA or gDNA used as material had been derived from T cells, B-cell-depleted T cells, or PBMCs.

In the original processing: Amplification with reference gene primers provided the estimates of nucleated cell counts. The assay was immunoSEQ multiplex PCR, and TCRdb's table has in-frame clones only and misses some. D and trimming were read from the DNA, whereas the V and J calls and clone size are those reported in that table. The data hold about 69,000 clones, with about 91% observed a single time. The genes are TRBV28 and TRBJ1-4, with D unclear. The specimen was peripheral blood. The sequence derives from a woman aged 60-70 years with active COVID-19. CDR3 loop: CASCPSYGVCEKLFF. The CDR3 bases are TGTGCCAGCTGCCCGTCCTACGGGGTTTGTGAAAAACTGTTTTTT.